One sample yielded the 22 T cell receptor beta chains listed below, sequenced in a study of beta chain features in type 1 diabetes. The isolated RNA, all of it, was reverse transcribed, so expressed TCRB transcripts were what got sequenced. Using immunoSEQ multiplex PCR, the repertoire was profiled, and TCRdb retains in-frame clones only, with some absent. The table lists around 500,000 clones, 11% of them singletons. The material sequenced was naive CD4+ T cells from blood. Receptor source: a woman aged 18-30 years in good health.

The chain uses TRBV11-1 and TRBJ2-4; the D gene is possibly TRBD2 (5 bases). Deletions cut 2 bases from V and 2 bases from J, with 16 bases between. Per germline, CDR1 SGHAT and CDR2 FQDESV (reference sequence). CDR3 length: 17 residues. The DNA of the CDR3 is TGTGCCAGCAGCTTACACAGACCGGGAACGTCCAAAAACATTCAGTACTTC. Its translation: CASSLHRPGTSKNIQYF. Based on the CDR3 plus reference TRBV11-1 and TRBJ2-4, the full variable domain is EAEVAQSPRYKITEKSQAVAFWCDPISGHATLYWYRQILGQGPELLVQFQDESVVDDSQLPKDRFSAERLKGVDSTLKIQPAELGDSAMYLCASSLHRPGTSKNIQYFGAGTRLSVL.

V gene TRBV9 combines with J gene TRBJ1-3; D remains ambiguous. The CDR3 totals 15 residues. Between the trimmed V and J ends, which lost 0 bases and 0 bases, there was a span of 7 bases. Germline assignment: CDR1 SGDLS and CDR2 YYNGEE. CDR3 bases: TGTGCCAGCAGCGTAGCTGGATTCTCTGGAAACACCATATATTTT. Amino acids: CASSVAGFSGNTIYF.

This clone was detected many times. The J gene is TRBJ2-7, the V gene TRBV10-3; D is unresolved. This CDR3 has 14 amino acids. V dropped 0 bases and J dropped 1 base, with 7 bases sitting between them. Germline CDR1 reads ENHRY; CDR2 reads SYGVKD. CDR3 sequence (DNA): TGTGCCATCAGTGAGTCCCTTGGATCCTACGAGCAGTACGTC. Its translation is CAISESLGSYEQYV.

This clone has just a few counts. This sequence joins TRBV7-9 and TRBJ2-1; the match to TRBD2 covers 8 bases. Germline-derived CDR1 and CDR2 are SEHNR and FQNEAQ (reference sequence). The CDR3 loop spans 15 amino acids. Germline trimming cut 3 bases from V and 3 bases from J; bases unmatched to any gene: 4. CDR3 region: CASSLTAGGYNEQFF. For the CDR3, the DNA is TGTGCCAGCAGCTTGACCGCGGGAGGCTACAATGAGCAGTTCTTC.

The chain uses TRBV28 and TRBJ2-6; TRBD1 matches at 11 bases. V lost 6 bases and J lost 2; bases outside the gene matches: 9. This CDR3 contains 18 residues. The germline gives CDR1 MDHEN, CDR2 SYDVKM. The CDR3 loop is CASSPGWTGGPGANVLTF. The CDR3 DNA reads TGTGCCAGCAGCCCGGGGTGGACAGGGGGCCCTGGGGCCAACGTCCTGACTTTC.

The genes are TRBV29-1 and TRBJ1-1; 10 positions match TRBD1. With V trimmed by 7 bases and J by 8 bases, 4 bases remained unmatched. Germline V gene sequence: CDR1 SQVTM, CDR2 ANQGSEA. The CDR3 is made up of 11 amino acids. The chain's CDR3 is CSDDRGHEAFF. DNA for the CDR3: TGCAGCGACGACAGGGGGCACGAAGCTTTCTTT. Based on the CDR3 plus reference TRBV29-1 and TRBJ1-1, the full variable domain is SAVISQKPSRDICQRGTSLTIQCQVDSQVTMMFWYRQQPGQSLTLIATANQGSEATYESGFVIDKFPISRPNLTFSTLTVSNMSPEDSSIYLCSDDRGHEAFFGQGTRLTVV.

The rearrangement links TRBV30 to TRBJ2-4; D gene unclear. V dropped 4 bases and J dropped 0 bases, with 13 bases sitting between them. CDR1 GTSNPN and CDR2 SVGIG come from the germline V gene (reference sequence). The CDR3 sequence is 15 residues long. The CDR3 sequence: CAWMNIGLAKNIQYF. The DNA of the CDR3 is TGTGCCTGGATGAATATAGGCCTAGCCAAAAACATTCAGTACTTC.

J is TRBJ2-3 and V is TRBV6-6; D is undetermined. Germline assignment: CDR1 MNHNY and CDR2 SVGAGI (reference sequence). This CDR3 has 13 residues. V lost 7 bases to trimming and J lost 3 bases, with 11 bases between them. The CDR3 region has the DNA TGTGCCAGCACCAAAGACTCGACAGATACGCAGTATTTT. Protein sequence: CASTKDSTDTQYF.

This clone was seen a handful of times. Other nucleotide sequences from this sample produce the same CDR3. The chain carries TRBV7-2 and TRBJ2-1; D unresolved. The CDR3 is 13 amino acids. Trimming took 1 base from V and 3 from J, leaving 4 bases between them. Germline V CDR1 and CDR2: SGHTA, FQGNSA. Here the CDR3 DNA reads TGTGCCAGCAGCTTAGTAGGCTACAATGAGCAGTTCTTC. Its protein is CASSLVGYNEQFF.

This clone was counted only a few times. The chain uses TRBV30 and TRBJ1-4; D unclear. The CDR3 spans 16 residues. Deletions cut 3 bases from V and 1 base from J, with 15 bases between. Germline values: CDR1 GTSNPN, CDR2 SVGIG (reference sequence). CDR3 loop: CAWSEGNVVTNEKLFF. Here the CDR3 DNA reads TGTGCCTGGAGCGAGGGAAATGTTGTAACTAATGAAAAACTGTTTTTT.

This clone was recorded a few times. This chain joins TRBV5-6 and TRBJ2-3; a possible D gene is TRBD2 (6 bases). Trimming shortened V by 7 bases and J by 1 base, and 19 bases separated the two germline ends. Germline CDR1 reads SGHDT; CDR2 reads YYEEEE. The CDR3 has 16 amino acids. CDR3 residues: CASDQFSGVGTDTQYF. The CDR3 DNA is TGTGCCAGCGATCAATTCTCGGGGGTTGGCACAGATACGCAGTATTTT.

This clone was recorded a few times. Other nucleotide sequences in the sample specify the same CDR3. The rearrangement links TRBV28 to TRBJ2-7; D possibly uses TRBD1 or TRBD2 (5 bases each). The CDR3 extends over 13 amino acids. Germline CDR1 and CDR2: MDHEN and SYDVKM. The V end lost 2 bases, the J end lost 2 bases, and 7 bases lay between the germline ends. Here the CDR3 reads CASSLGGTYEQYV. The DNA of the CDR3 is TGTGCCAGCAGTTTAGGGGGTACCTACGAGCAGTACGTC.

This clone has only a few counts. The V and J genes are TRBV7-2 and TRBJ1-4; 12 bases are shared with TRBD1. The CDR3 covers 15 residues. Trimming took 1 base from V and 9 from J; bases not matched to a gene: 3. Per the germline V gene, CDR1 is SGHTA and CDR2 is FQGNSA. The CDR3 bases are TGTGCCAGCAGCTTAGGGCGGGACAGGGGGCAAAAACTGTTTTTT. It specifies CASSLGRDRGQKLFF.

This clone was found a few times. This chain joins TRBV7-9 and TRBJ2-1, with D tentatively TRBD1 (7 bases). Germline assignment: CDR1 SEHNR and CDR2 FQNEAQ (reference sequence). This CDR3 is 14 amino acids long. The V gene lost 3 bases and the J gene lost 6 bases, with 12 bases spanning the gap. In DNA, the CDR3 is TGTGCCAGCAGCTTGGGGGGACAGTCCAATGAGCAGTTCTTC. Translating it yields CASSLGGQSNEQFF.

The chain joins TRBV21-1 to TRBJ1-2. TRBV21-1 represents a pseudogene. The CDR3 runs 16 residues. The CDR3 here is CASSNSGQARVNGYTF. CDR3 coding DNA: TGTGCCAGCAGCAACTCTGGGCAGGCTAGGGTCAATGGCTACACCTTC.

V and J are TRBV4-2 and TRBJ2-3; 7 bases agree with TRBD1. V gave up 4 bases and J gave up 1 base; unmatched junction bases: 11. In germline, CDR1 is LGHNA, CDR2 YNFKEQ. This CDR3 is 17 amino acids long. The CDR3 sequence is CASSLKSGTVGTDTQYF. Here the CDR3 DNA reads TGTGCCAGCAGCCTAAAATCCGGGACAGTCGGCACAGATACGCAGTATTTT.

This clone occurred a few times. This sequence joins TRBV7-9 and TRBJ2-3; D remains unclear. Deletions cut 5 bases from V and 0 bases from J, with 6 bases between. CDR1 and CDR2 from the germline V gene are SEHNR and FQNEAQ (reference sequence). The CDR3 length is 13 residues. The DNA for the CDR3 is TGTGCCAGCAGCGCCCGGAGCACAGATACGCAGTATTTT. Protein sequence: CASSARSTDTQYF.

The gene calls are TRBV13 and TRBJ2-3; D is uncertain. V lost 2 bases and J 3 bases, leaving 6 bases between the germline ends. CDR1 PRHDT and CDR2 FYEKMQ come from the germline V gene (reference sequence). The CDR3 runs to 13 residues. CDR3 region: CASSLPRTDTQYF. CDR3 sequence (DNA): TGTGCCAGCAGCTTACCCCGTACAGATACGCAGTATTTT.

The chain couples TRBV4-3 to TRBJ2-1; 8 bases are a match to TRBD1. The germline V gene encodes CDR1 LGHNA and CDR2 YSLEER. This CDR3 contains 15 residues. The ends lost 2 bases at V and 6 bases at J; junction bases unmatched: 6. CDR3 protein: CASSQRQGSLNEQFF. DNA for the CDR3: TGCGCCAGCAGCCAAAGACAGGGGTCGCTCAATGAGCAGTTCTTC.

This sequence joins TRBV28 and TRBJ2-7; 9 nucleotides agree with TRBD2. Germline V CDR1 and CDR2: MDHEN, SYDVKM. This CDR3 comprises 17 residues. Trimming at V came to 5 bases and at J to 2 bases, leaving 13 bases not matched to a gene. As DNA, the CDR3 is TGTGCCAGCAGTCCGCCCGGGGCAGGCGGGGGGGCCTACGAGCAGTACGTC. It encodes CASSPPGAGGGAYEQYV.

There are a few counts of this clone. This chain links TRBV14 with TRBJ1-6, with 10 positions matching TRBD1. The CDR3 is made up of 18 amino acids. Germline assignment: CDR1 SGHDN and CDR2 FVKESK. Trimming removed 0 bases from V and 10 bases from J; junction bases left unmatched: 12. The CDR3 DNA reads TGTGCCAGCAGCCAAGATTTGGACAGGGGGTTCCCTGGATCACCCCTCCACTTT. As protein: CASSQDLDRGFPGSPLHF.

This clone was recorded a few times. The chain has TRBV23-1 and TRBJ2-3; D may be TRBD1 (5 bases). TRBV23-1 is an open reading frame, and its role is uncertain. The ends were cut back, 8 bases at V and 3 bases at J, with 15 bases in the middle. This CDR3 comprises 14 residues. CDR3 DNA: TGCGCCAGCCCGAGACAGAAAAAGACAGATACGCAGTATTTT. This gives the protein CASPRQKKTDTQYF.